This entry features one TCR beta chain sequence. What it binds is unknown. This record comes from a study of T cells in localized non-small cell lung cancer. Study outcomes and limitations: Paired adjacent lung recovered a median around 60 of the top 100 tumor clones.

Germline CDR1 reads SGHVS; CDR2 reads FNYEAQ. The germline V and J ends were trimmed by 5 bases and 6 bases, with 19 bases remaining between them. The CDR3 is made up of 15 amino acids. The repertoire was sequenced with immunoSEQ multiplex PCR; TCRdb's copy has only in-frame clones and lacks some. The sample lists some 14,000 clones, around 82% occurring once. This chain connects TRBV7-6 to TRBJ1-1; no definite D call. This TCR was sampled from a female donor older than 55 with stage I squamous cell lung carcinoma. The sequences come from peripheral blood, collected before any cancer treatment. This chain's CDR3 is CASSQRSAGRSEAFF. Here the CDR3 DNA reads TGTGCCAGCAGCCAAAGGTCAGCGGGGAGGTCTGAAGCTTTCTTT.